These T cell receptor beta chains were read from a single sample in a study of blood T cell repertoires in COVID-19. The data were produced by immunoSEQ multiplex PCR, yet TCRdb's version contains in-frame clones alone and is incomplete. Of approximately 300,000 clones listed, 85% are singletons. Source material: PBMCs or T cells enriched from blood (not recorded which). All receptors derive from a woman in her 30s who had been exposed to COVID-19. Each CDR3 is given with its conserved first and last residue. A D gene is named only where the DNA matches it firmly. Not every row has a clone size; where given, it reads once, few, many or a size class.

V gene,D gene,clone size,J gene,CDR3 length,CDR3 DNA,CDR3 protein
TRBV6-2/TRBV6-3,TRBD2,many,TRBJ2-3,15,TGTGCCAGCAGTTCCAGACTAGCGGGAGCCGATACGCAGTATTTT,CASSSRLAGADTQYF
TRBV7-2,TRBD2,-,TRBJ2-3,18,TGTGCCAGCAGCCCTATTGCCGGGACTAGCGGGCCCCGATTGACGCAGTATTTT,CASSPIAGTSGPRLTQYF
TRBV4-3,TRBD1,once,TRBJ1-1,14,TGCGCCAGCAGCCGTCTAGGGGGCAACACTGAAGCTTTCTTT,CASSRLGGNTEAFF
TRBV19,-,once,TRBJ2-7,12,TGTGCCAGTAAGGGGGTCTCCTACGAGCAGTACTTC,CASKGVSYEQYF
TRBV25-1,TRBD1,-,TRBJ1-1,14,TGTGCCAGCAGTGGTCGACAGGGTTTCACTGAAGCTTTCTTT,CASSGRQGFTEAFF
TRBV14,-,-,TRBJ2-1,18,TGTGCCAGCAGCCAAGAATTTGGGTCTGACGGGAGAAACGATGAGCAGTTCTTC,CASSQEFGSDGRNDEQFF
TRBV2,TRBD1,-,TRBJ1-5,17,TGTGCCAGCAGTGAGGAATCCGGGACAGGATCTGGTCAGCCCCAGCATTTT,CASSEESGTGSGQPQHF
TRBV7-8,-,-,TRBJ1-6,14,TGTGCCAGCAGCTTAGTTGGGCATAATTCACCCCTCCACTTT,CASSLVGHNSPLHF
TRBV7-9,TRBD2,-,TRBJ2-1,15,TGTGCCAGCACCCCGGGCGGGGGGGCCTACAATGAGCAGTTCTTC,CASTPGGGAYNEQFF
TRBV7-2,TRBD2,-,TRBJ2-7,16,TGTGCCAGCAGCTTAGGACTAGCGGGGGGGTTATACGAGCAGTACTTC,CASSLGLAGGLYEQYF
TRBV7-9,-,-,TRBJ1-4,15,TGTGCCAGCAGTCACGACATCCTGAGTGAAGAAAAACTGTTTTTT,CASSHDILSEEKLFF
TRBV3-1/TRBV3-2,-,-,TRBJ1-1,12,TGTGCCAGCAGCCGGGCGTCGGCTGAAGCTTTCTTT,CASSRASAEAFF
TRBV7-2,-,-,TRBJ1-2,16,TGTGCCAGCAGCTTAGCGCACGTCTTAGCTAACTATGGCTACACCTTC,CASSLAHVLANYGYTF
TRBV11-2,TRBD1,-,TRBJ2-2,17,TGTGCCAGCAGCCCGGGGCTCTGGACAGGGTTTAACGGGGAGCTGTTTTTT,CASSPGLWTGFNGELFF
TRBV7-6,-,-,TRBJ2-1,16,TGTGCCAGCAGCTTAGTAGTCATCGGGGTGGCTCATGAGCAGTTCTTC,CASSLVVIGVAHEQFF
TRBV7-6,-,once,TRBJ2-2,15,TGTGCCAGCAGCTTAGGGACACAAAAAACCGGGGAGCTGTTTTTT,CASSLGTQKTGELFF
TRBV11-2,TRBD1,-,TRBJ1-4,16,TGTGCCAGCAGCTTACGGAGGGACAGCCTCAATGAAAAACTGTTTTTT,CASSLRRDSLNEKLFF
TRBV6-1,-,-,TRBJ1-3,16,TGTGCCAGCAGTGATGGTCTACGGTCCTCTGGAAACACCATATATTTT,CASSDGLRSSGNTIYF
TRBV10-1,TRBD1,-,TRBJ2-7,14,TGCGCCAGCAGCTCCGGACAGGGTGTGAACGAGCAGTACTTC,CASSSGQGVNEQYF
TRBV7-2,-,-,TRBJ2-2,16,TGTGCCAGCAGCTGGATCGGCGGGGCGGGGACCGGGGAGCTGTTTTTT,CASSWIGGAGTGELFF
TRBV12-3/TRBV12-4,-,-,TRBJ2-7,12,TGTGCCAGCAGTCAGAGGATCTACGAGCAGTACTTC,CASSQRIYEQYF
TRBV7-8,-,-,TRBJ2-7,12,TGTGCCAGCAGCCACGGGACCTACGAGCAGTACTTC,CASSHGTYEQYF
TRBV9,-,-,TRBJ1-6,16,TGTGCCAGCAGCGTGGGGAGGGGAGAAGATAATTCACCCCTCCACTTT,CASSVGRGEDNSPLHF
TRBV10-3,-,-,TRBJ1-2,14,TGTGCCATCACTATGGGGGGGAACAGAGGCGGCTACACCTTC,CAITMGGNRGGYTF
TRBV28,-,once,TRBJ1-6,15,TGTGCCAGCAGTCAGGGGCAGTTTTATAATTCACCCCTCCACTTT,CASSQGQFYNSPLHF